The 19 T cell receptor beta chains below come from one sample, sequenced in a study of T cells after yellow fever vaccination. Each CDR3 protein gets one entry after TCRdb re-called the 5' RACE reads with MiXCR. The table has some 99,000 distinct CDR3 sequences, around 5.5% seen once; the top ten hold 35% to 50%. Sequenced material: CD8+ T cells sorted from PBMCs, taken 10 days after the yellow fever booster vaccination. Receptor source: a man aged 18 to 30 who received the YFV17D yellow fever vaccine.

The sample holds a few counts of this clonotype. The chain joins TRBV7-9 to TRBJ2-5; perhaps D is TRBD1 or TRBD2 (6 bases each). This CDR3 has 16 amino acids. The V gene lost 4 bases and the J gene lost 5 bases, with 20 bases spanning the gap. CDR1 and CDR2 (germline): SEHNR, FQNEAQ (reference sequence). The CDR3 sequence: CASSSERGQGLETQYF. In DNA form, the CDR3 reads TGTGCCAGCAGCTCCGAACGGGGGCAGGGCCTGGAGACCCAGTACTTC.

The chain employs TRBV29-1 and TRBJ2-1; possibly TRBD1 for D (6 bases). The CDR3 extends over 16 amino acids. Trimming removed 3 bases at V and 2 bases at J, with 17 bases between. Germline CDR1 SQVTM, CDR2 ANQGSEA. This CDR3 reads CSVDDAGRGAYNEQFF. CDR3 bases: TGCAGCGTTGATGACGCAGGCAGGGGCGCCTACAATGAGCAGTTCTTC.

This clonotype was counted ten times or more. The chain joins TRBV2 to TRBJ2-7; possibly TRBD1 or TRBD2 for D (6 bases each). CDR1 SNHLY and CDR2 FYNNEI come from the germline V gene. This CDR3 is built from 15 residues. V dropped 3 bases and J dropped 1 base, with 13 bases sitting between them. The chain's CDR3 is CASSDHGGPSYEQYV. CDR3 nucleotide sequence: TGTGCCAGCAGTGACCACGGGGGCCCATCCTACGAGCAGTACGTC.

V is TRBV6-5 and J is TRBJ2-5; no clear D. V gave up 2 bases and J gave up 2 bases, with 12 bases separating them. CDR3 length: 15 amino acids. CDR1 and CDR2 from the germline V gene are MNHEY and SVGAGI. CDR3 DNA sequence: TGTGCCAGCAGTTACGGGCCAGAACTACAAGAGACCCAGTACTTC. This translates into CASSYGPELQETQYF.

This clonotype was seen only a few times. CDR3 region: CSASGSSYEQYF. The CDR3 DNA reads as TGCAGTGCAAGCGGGAGCTCCTACGAGCAGTACTTC. The chain joins TRBV20-1 to TRBJ2-7; TRBD2 matches at 8 bases. Germline lookup yields CDR1 DFQATT and CDR2 SNEGSKA (reference sequence). This CDR3 region has 12 residues. Trimming cost V 6 bases and J 0 bases; bases outside gene matches: 1.

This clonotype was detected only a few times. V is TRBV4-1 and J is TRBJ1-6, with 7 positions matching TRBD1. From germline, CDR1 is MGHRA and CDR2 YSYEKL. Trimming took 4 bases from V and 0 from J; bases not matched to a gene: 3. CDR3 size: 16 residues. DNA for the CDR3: TGCGCCAGCAGCCCACAGGGGAGCTCCTATAATTCACCCCTCCACTTT. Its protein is CASSPQGSSYNSPLHF.

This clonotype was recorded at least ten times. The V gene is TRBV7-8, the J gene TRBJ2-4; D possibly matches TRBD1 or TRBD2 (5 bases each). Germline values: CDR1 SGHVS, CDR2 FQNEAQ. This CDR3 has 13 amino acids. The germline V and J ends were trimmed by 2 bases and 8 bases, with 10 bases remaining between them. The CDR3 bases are TGTGCCAGCAGCTTATTCATGGGGGACATTCAGTACTTC. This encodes CASSLFMGDIQYF.

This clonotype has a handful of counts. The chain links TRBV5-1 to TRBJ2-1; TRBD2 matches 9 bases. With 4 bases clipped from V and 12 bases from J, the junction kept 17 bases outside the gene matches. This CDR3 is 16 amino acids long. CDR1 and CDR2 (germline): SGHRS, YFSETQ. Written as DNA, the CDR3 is TGCGCCAGCAGCCTTGGGTCTAGCGGGATTCGCTTGCGGCAGTTCTTC. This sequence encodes CASSLGSSGIRLRQFF.

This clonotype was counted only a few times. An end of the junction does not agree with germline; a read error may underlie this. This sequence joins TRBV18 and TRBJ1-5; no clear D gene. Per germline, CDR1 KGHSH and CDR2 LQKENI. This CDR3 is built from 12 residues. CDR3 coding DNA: TGTGCCAGCTCGCCTTCGAATCAGCCCCAGCAGTTT. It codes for CASSPSNQPQQF. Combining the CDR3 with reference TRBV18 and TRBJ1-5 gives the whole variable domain NAGVMQNPRHLVRRRGQEARLRCSPMKGHSHVYWYRQLPEEGLKFMVYLQKENIIDESGMPKERFSAEFPKEGPSILRIQQVVRGDSAAYFCASSPSNQPQQFGDGTRLSIL.

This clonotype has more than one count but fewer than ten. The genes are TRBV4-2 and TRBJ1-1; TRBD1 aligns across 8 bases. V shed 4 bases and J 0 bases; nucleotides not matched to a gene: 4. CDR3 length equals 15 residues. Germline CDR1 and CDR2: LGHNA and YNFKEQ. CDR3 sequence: CASSRGTGMNTEAFF. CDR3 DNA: TGTGCCAGCAGCCGGGGGACAGGTATGAACACTGAAGCTTTCTTT.

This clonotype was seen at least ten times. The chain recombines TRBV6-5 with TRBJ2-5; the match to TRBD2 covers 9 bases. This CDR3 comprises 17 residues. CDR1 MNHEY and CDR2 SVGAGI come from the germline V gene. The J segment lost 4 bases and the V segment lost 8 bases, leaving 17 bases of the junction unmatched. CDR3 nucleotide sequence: TGTGCCAGCTCTCCGACCTCCCCCGGCGGGGGGGGAGAGACCCAGTACTTC. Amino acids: CASSPTSPGGGGETQYF.

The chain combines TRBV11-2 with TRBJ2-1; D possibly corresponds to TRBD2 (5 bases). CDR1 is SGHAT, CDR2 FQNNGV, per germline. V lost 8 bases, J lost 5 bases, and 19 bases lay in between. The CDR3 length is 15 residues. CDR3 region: CASYPPDSLDNEQFF. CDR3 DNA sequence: TGTGCCAGCTATCCCCCGGACTCGCTAGACAATGAGCAGTTCTTC. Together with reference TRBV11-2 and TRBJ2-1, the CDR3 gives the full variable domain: EAGVAQSPRYKIIEKRQSVAFWCNPISGHATLYWYQQILGQGPKLLIQFQNNGVVDDSQLPKDRFSAERLKGVDSTLKIQPAKLEDSAVYLCASYPPDSLDNEQFFGPGTRLTVL.

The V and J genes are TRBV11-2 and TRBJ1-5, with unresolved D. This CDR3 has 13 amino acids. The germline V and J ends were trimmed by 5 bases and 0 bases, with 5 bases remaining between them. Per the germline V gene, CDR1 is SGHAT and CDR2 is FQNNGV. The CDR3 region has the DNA TGTGCCAGCAGCATGTATAGCAATCAGCCCCAGCATTTT. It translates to CASSMYSNQPQHF.

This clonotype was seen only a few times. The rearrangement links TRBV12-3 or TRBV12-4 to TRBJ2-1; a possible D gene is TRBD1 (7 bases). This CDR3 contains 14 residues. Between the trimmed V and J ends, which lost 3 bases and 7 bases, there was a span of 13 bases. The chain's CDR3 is CASSLEGARNEQFF. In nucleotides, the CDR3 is TGTGCCAGCAGTTTGGAGGGGGCGCGGAATGAGCAGTTCTTC.

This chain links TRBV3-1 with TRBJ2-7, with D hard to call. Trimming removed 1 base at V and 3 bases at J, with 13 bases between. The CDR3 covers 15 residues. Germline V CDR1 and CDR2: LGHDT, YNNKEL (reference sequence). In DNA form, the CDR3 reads TGTGCCAGCAGCCAAGTTCGTACACCTAACTACGAGCAGTACTTC. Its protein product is CASSQVRTPNYEQYF.

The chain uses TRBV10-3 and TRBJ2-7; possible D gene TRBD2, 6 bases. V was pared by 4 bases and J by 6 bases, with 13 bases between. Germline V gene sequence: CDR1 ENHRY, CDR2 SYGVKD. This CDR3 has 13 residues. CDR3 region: CAISGEDEAEQYV. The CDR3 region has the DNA TGTGCCATCAGTGGGGAGGATGAGGCCGAGCAGTACGTC.

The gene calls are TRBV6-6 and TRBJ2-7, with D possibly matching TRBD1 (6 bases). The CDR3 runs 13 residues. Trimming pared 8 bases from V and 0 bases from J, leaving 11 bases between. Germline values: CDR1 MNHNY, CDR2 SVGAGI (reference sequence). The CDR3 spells CASGQRSSYEQYV. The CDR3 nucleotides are TGTGCCAGCGGACAGAGAAGCTCCTACGAGCAGTACGTC.

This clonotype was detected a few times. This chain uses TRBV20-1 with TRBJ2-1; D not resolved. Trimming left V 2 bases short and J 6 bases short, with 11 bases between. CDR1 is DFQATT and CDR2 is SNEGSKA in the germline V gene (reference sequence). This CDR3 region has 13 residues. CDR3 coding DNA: TGCAGTGCTAGACAGATATTCACCAATGAGCAGTTCTTC. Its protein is CSARQIFTNEQFF.

The DNA for the CDR3 is TGTGCCAGCAGCCTAGGACAGGGAATCACCGGGGAGCTGTTTTTT. This sequence encodes CASSLGQGITGELFF. This chain links TRBV7-9 with TRBJ2-2; 8 bases line up with TRBD1. CDR1 and CDR2 (germline): SEHNR, FQNEAQ (reference sequence). The CDR3 is 15 amino acids. After removal of 5 bases from V and 4 bases from J, the junction contained 6 bases not matched to a gene.